A single sample is the source of the 22 T cell receptor beta chains below, sequenced in a study of cytomegalovirus exposure and HLA in healthy donors. Primers: 60 Vbeta forward and 13 Jbeta reverse. Profiled with immunoSEQ multiplex PCR; TCRdb holds only in-frame clones, not every one. Here the sample spans around 92,000 clones, over 80% being singletons. Material for sequencing was PBMCs. These receptors all come from a female donor in good health and CMV-seropositive.

The chain uses TRBV5-6 and TRBJ2-5; D might be TRBD1 (6 bases). Between the trimmed V and J ends, which lost 3 bases and 4 bases, there was a span of 16 bases. The V gene's germline CDR1 is SGHDT and CDR2 YYEEEE. The CDR3 is 15 residues long. The DNA for the CDR3 is TGTGCCAGCAGCTCAAAACAGGGATCCTTAGAGACCCAGTACTTC. It yields the protein CASSSKQGSLETQYF.

The V and J genes are TRBV15 and TRBJ1-5; D call uncertain. Between the trimmed V and J ends, which lost 3 bases and 2 bases, there was a span of 14 bases. The CDR3 length is 16 residues. Germline CDR1 LNHNV, CDR2 YYDKDF (reference sequence). The CDR3 sequence: CATSRDLETGNQPQHF. CDR3 bases: TGTGCCACCAGCAGGGACTTAGAAACTGGCAATCAGCCCCAGCATTTT. The complete variable domain, with remaining parts taken from reference TRBV15 and TRBJ1-5, reads DAMVIQNPRYQVTQFGKPVTLSCSQTLNHNVMYWYQQKSSQAPKLLFHYYDKDFNNEADTPDNFQSRRPNTSFCFLDIRSPGLGDTAMYLCATSRDLETGNQPQHFGDGTRLSIL.

This clone was detected only a few times. The chain employs TRBV10-3 and TRBJ2-1, with a possible D match to TRBD2 (5 bases). This CDR3 has 15 residues. Per germline, CDR1 ENHRY and CDR2 SYGVKD. Trimming pared 1 base from V and 0 bases from J, leaving 7 bases between. The CDR3 DNA follows: TGTGCCATCAGTGAGTTGGGGAGCTCCTACAATGAGCAGTTCTTC. Protein product: CAISELGSSYNEQFF.

The chain recombines TRBV27 with TRBJ2-1; D may be TRBD2 (6 bases). V shed 3 bases and J shed 1 base, with 10 bases lying between them. The CDR3 is 15 amino acids. Germline CDR1 is MNHEY and CDR2 is SMNVEV (reference sequence). Here the CDR3 reads CASSFSGVSYNEQFF. The CDR3 region has the DNA TGTGCCAGCAGTTTTTCGGGGGTGTCCTACAATGAGCAGTTCTTC.

This clone was observed a handful of times. The chain employs TRBV6-1 and TRBJ2-5; 7 bases agree with TRBD1. The CDR3 covers 15 residues. Germline V gene lookup returns CDR1 MNHNS and CDR2 SASEGT. The junction had 16 bases not matched to a gene; V was cut back by 10 bases and J by 5 bases. The CDR3 sequence: CATRRGPSVGETQYF. The CDR3 DNA reads as TGTGCCACCCGTAGGGGGCCGTCCGTCGGGGAGACCCAGTACTTC.

The chain recombines TRBV5-6 with TRBJ2-7, with TRBD1 identical over 9 bases. Germline CDR1 SGHDT, CDR2 YYEEEE. This CDR3 is built from 16 residues. The junction had 5 bases not matched to a gene; V was cut back by 0 bases and J by 1 base. CDR3: CASSLVGQGNSYEQYF. The CDR3 DNA follows: TGTGCCAGCAGCTTGGTGGGACAGGGTAATTCCTACGAGCAGTACTTC.

A word on this clone: Relative to the germline gene, one junction end is altered; a read error may explain this. The chain joins TRBV7-9 to TRBJ1-2; 8 nucleotides agree with TRBD1. This CDR3 spans 16 amino acids. CDR1 and CDR2 (germline): SEHNR, FQNEAQ (reference sequence). CDR3 protein: CSSSLEGQGAGDGYTF. As DNA, the CDR3 is TGTTCCAGCAGCTTAGAAGGACAGGGAGCGGGTGACGGCTACACCTTC. The variable domain in full, with the rest retrieved from reference TRBV7-9 and TRBJ1-2, is DTGVSQNPRHKITKRGQNVTFRCDPISEHNRLYWYRQTLGQGPEFLTYFQNEAQLEKSRLLSDRFSAERPKGSFSTLEIQRTEQGDSAMYLCSSSLEGQGAGDGYTFGSGTRLTVV.

The chain uses TRBV5-1 and TRBJ2-3, with 10 bases aligning to TRBD2. CDR1 SGHRS and CDR2 YFSETQ come from the germline V gene. This CDR3 contains 20 residues. Trimming took 0 bases from V and 1 from J; bases not matched to a gene: 14. In nucleotides, the CDR3 is TGCGCCAGCAGCTTGGTGGGACAGGTAGCGGGAGGTTCCGGCACAGATACGCAGTATTTT. It specifies CASSLVGQVAGGSGTDTQYF.

Concerning this clone: Other DNA sequences of this sample code for an identical CDR3. The chain recombines TRBV6-5 with TRBJ1-6; TRBD1 matches at 7 bases. CDR1 is MNHEY and CDR2 is SVGAGI in the germline V gene. This CDR3 has 14 amino acids. The V and J ends lost 2 bases and 7 bases, in that order; junction bases with no gene match: 2. The CDR3 bases are TGTGCCAGCAGTTACAGGGACAGAAATTCACCCCTCCACTTT. It is translated as CASSYRDRNSPLHF.

In the case of this clone: The junction shows a germline mismatch at one end, possibly a read error. The chain is built from TRBV6-5 and TRBJ2-3, with D uncertain. The CDR3 consists of 15 residues. Germline-derived CDR1 and CDR2 are MNHEY and SVGAGI. The CDR3 sequence: CSSSYAKFVTDTQYF. DNA of the CDR3: TGTTCCAGCAGTTACGCGAAATTCGTTACAGATACGCAGTATTTT.

The rearrangement uses TRBV7-8 and TRBJ2-3; the match to TRBD1 covers 8 bases. The germline gives CDR1 SGHVS, CDR2 FQNEAQ. Trimming cost V 5 bases and J 4 bases; bases outside gene matches: 5. This CDR3 spans 14 amino acids. CDR3 protein: CASSPDRGADTQYF. CDR3 DNA: TGTGCCAGCAGCCCAGACAGGGGTGCAGATACGCAGTATTTT.

The chain links TRBV13 to TRBJ1-1; tentatively, D is TRBD1 (6 bases). CDR1 is PRHDT, CDR2 FYEKMQ, per germline (reference sequence). V dropped 5 bases and J dropped 1 base, with 11 bases sitting between them. This CDR3 is 14 amino acids long. CDR3 residues: CASSPGQKNTEAFF. The CDR3 coding sequence is TGTGCCAGCAGCCCCGGACAGAAGAACACTGAAGCTTTCTTT.

The CDR3 here is CASSRYRGSYEQYF. In nucleotides, the CDR3 is TGTGCCAGCAGTCGATACAGGGGCTCCTACGAGCAGTACTTC. The chain carries TRBV27 and TRBJ2-7, with 7 bases identical to TRBD1. With 5 bases clipped from V and 0 bases from J, the junction kept 4 bases outside the gene matches. This CDR3 has 14 amino acids. CDR1 and CDR2 (germline): MNHEY, SMNVEV (reference sequence).

This chain joins TRBV5-1 and TRBJ1-1; 9 bases match TRBD1. The J segment lost 3 bases and the V segment lost 4 bases, leaving 4 bases of the junction unmatched. Germline lookup yields CDR1 SGHRS and CDR2 YFSETQ. This CDR3 has 14 residues. CDR3: CASSPGQGYTEAFF. The CDR3 region has the DNA TGCGCCAGCAGCCCGGGACAGGGTTACACTGAAGCTTTCTTT.

Comments on this clone: Other DNA sequences within the sample encode an identical CDR3. This chain joins TRBV6-4 and TRBJ2-1, with 10 nucleotides matching TRBD2. Germline V CDR1 and CDR2: MRHNA, SNTAGT. The CDR3 spans 15 residues. The trim removed 0 bases at V and 6 bases at J, leaving 2 bases unmatched. CDR3 in DNA: TGTGCCAGCAGTGACTCGAGCGGGGGGGCCAATGAGCAGTTCTTC. Its protein is CASSDSSGGANEQFF.

This chain connects TRBV5-6 to TRBJ1-2; D perhaps matches TRBD1 (6 bases). Trimming removed 2 bases at V and 4 bases at J, with 9 bases between. Germline assignment: CDR1 SGHDT and CDR2 YYEEEE. This CDR3 has 13 residues. The CDR3 here is CASSFGQTYGYTF. CDR3 nucleotide sequence: TGTGCCAGCAGCTTCGGACAGACCTATGGCTACACCTTC.

This chain links TRBV29-1 with TRBJ2-7, with D uncertain. This CDR3 contains 13 residues. The germline V gene encodes CDR1 SQVTM and CDR2 ANQGSEA. Trimming took off 8 bases at V and 4 bases at J, with 18 bases between the two ends. The CDR3 here is CSTRHDLSYEQYF. CDR3 nucleotide sequence: TGCAGCACCCGACACGACCTCTCATACGAGCAGTACTTC.

The chain employs TRBV28 and TRBJ1-2; 8 bases are a match to TRBD1. The CDR3 is made up of 14 amino acids. CDR1 MDHEN and CDR2 SYDVKM come from the germline V gene. Trimming cost V 7 bases and J 5 bases; bases outside gene matches: 9. The DNA of the CDR3 is TGTGCCAGCACTCCCAGGGGGCTTGGGTATGGCTACACCTTC. Translating it yields CASTPRGLGYGYTF.

This clone was seen a handful of times. V usage is TRBV28 and J usage is TRBJ1-2; TRBD1 matches at 10 bases. The CDR3 is made up of 14 amino acids. CDR1 is MDHEN, CDR2 SYDVKM, per germline. V trimming: 2 bases; J trimming: 8 bases; junction bases outside the gene matches: 5. Here the CDR3 reads CASSLSGTGVGYTF. CDR3 DNA: TGTGCCAGCAGTTTAAGTGGGACAGGGGTCGGCTACACCTTC.

This chain uses TRBV13 with TRBJ1-1; 7 positions agree with TRBD1. In germline, CDR1 is PRHDT, CDR2 FYEKMQ (reference sequence). The V gene end was trimmed by 2 bases and the J gene end by 4 bases; junction bases not matched to a gene: 4. This CDR3 is 14 amino acids long. CDR3 protein: CASSLPGGGTEAFF. Here the CDR3 DNA reads TGTGCCAGCAGCTTACCAGGGGGAGGCACTGAAGCTTTCTTT. Filled out from reference TRBV13 and TRBJ1-1, the complete variable domain reads AAGVIQSPRHLIKEKRETATLKCYPIPRHDTVYWYQQGPGQDPQFLISFYEKMQSDKGSIPDRFSAQQFSDYHSELNMSSLELGDSALYFCASSLPGGGTEAFFGQGTRLTVV.

The V and J genes are TRBV12-5 and TRBJ2-2, with D perhaps TRBD1 (5 bases). CDR1 and CDR2 from the germline V gene are LGHNT and FRNRAP. Deletions cut 6 bases from V and 5 bases from J, with 13 bases between. The CDR3 length is 14 residues. CDR3 sequence (DNA): TGTGCTAGTGGCTCAACCGCAGGGACCGGGGAGCTGTTTTTT. Residues: CASGSTAGTGELFF.

The chain combines TRBV28 with TRBJ1-1; 8 bases are a match to TRBD1. V gave up 4 bases and J gave up 0 bases; unmatched junction bases: 10. The CDR3 runs 17 residues. CDR1 and CDR2 (germline): MDHEN, SYDVKM. The CDR3 here is CASSSSGTGLLNTEAFF. CDR3 nucleotides: TGTGCCAGCAGTTCGTCCGGGACAGGACTATTGAACACTGAAGCTTTCTTT.